This T cell receptor beta chain derives from a study of T cell responses to AZD1222 COVID-19 vaccine. CDR3 length: 15 residues. The germline V gene encodes CDR1 SSHAT and CDR2 FNYEAQ (reference sequence). Study-wide points: A rise in Spike-specific TCR breadth and depth followed two AZD1222 doses. Baseline seropositives among AZD1222 recipients totaled only five to seven. Clonal diversity may have been underestimated, and the donors were mostly white British, with more females than males. Within unmutated variant regions lay the reported targets of nearly half of spike-specific TCRs.

About this clone: Antigen unknown. One junction end disagrees with the germline gene, perhaps due to a read error.

The protocol was immunoSEQ multiplex PCR, while the TCRdb copy is restricted to in-frame clones and leaves out a portion. Of 130,000 or so clones listed, under 90% were seen once; the top ten hold 5% to 7.5%. The TCR sequence derives from an adult in good health. The chain uses TRBV7-7 and TRBJ2-1, with 7 bases identical to TRBD1. Sample: peripheral blood, taken on day 0 of AZD1222 vaccination. The CDR3 DNA reads TGTGCTAGCAGCCTTAATCAGGGGGTAGGCAATGAGCAGTTCTTC. Translated: CASSLNQGVGNEQFF.